The rows below give T cell receptor beta chains drawn from one sample of a study of shared clonotypes between healthy human individuals. TCRdb keeps only in-frame clones here, not all; method: immunoSEQ multiplex PCR. The sample carries roughly 2 million clones, over 85% recorded once. Sequenced: naive CD4+ T cells sorted from blood. The receptors stem from a man between 18 and 29 years old in good health. Each CDR3 is given with its conserved first and last residue. A D gene is named only where the DNA matches it firmly. Not all rows give a size; the values are once, few, many and, for expanded clones, a class.

V gene: TRBV6-1; D gene: TRBD2; J gene: TRBJ2-1; clone size: NA; CDR3 DNA: TGTGCCAGCAGTGGAGGCTTTAGCGGGGGGAGTTCCTACAATGAGCAGTTCTTC; CDR3 protein: CASSGGFSGGSSYNEQFF
V gene: TRBV28; D gene: NA; J gene: TRBJ1-4; clone size: NA; CDR3 DNA: TGTGCCAGCAGTCTTCAGAAAGGCAGTGAAAAACTGTTTTTT; CDR3 protein: CASSLQKGSEKLFF
V gene: TRBV7-6; D gene: NA; J gene: TRBJ2-1; clone size: once; CDR3 DNA: TGTGCCAGCAGCTTCGCCGACTACAATGAGCAGTTCTTC; CDR3 protein: CASSFADYNEQFF
V gene: TRBV10-3; D gene: NA; J gene: TRBJ2-7; clone size: NA; CDR3 DNA: TGTGCCATCAAAGATTGGGGGTTAAGCTCCTACGAGCAGTACTTC; CDR3 protein: CAIKDWGLSSYEQYF
V gene: TRBV9; D gene: TRBD1; J gene: TRBJ1-4; clone size: NA; CDR3 DNA: TGTGCCAGCCCCGGACAGGATGAAAAACTGTTTTTT; CDR3 protein: CASPGQDEKLFF
V gene: TRBV11-2; D gene: NA; J gene: TRBJ1-6; clone size: NA; CDR3 DNA: TGTGCCAGCAGCCCCTACGGCACACTTAATTCACCCCTCCACTTT; CDR3 protein: CASSPYGTLNSPLHF
V gene: TRBV5-6; D gene: NA; J gene: TRBJ2-7; clone size: NA; CDR3 DNA: TGTGCCAGCATCTGTCCGGGACTCCTATTC; CDR3 protein: CASICPGLLF
V gene: TRBV6-1; D gene: TRBD1; J gene: TRBJ2-7; clone size: NA; CDR3 DNA: TGTGCCAGCAGTGGATCAGGGGGCTACGAGCAGTACTTC; CDR3 protein: CASSGSGGYEQYF
V gene: TRBV9; D gene: TRBD1; J gene: TRBJ2-6; clone size: NA; CDR3 DNA: TGTGCCAGCAGCGTGGGACAGGGGGCAAGTGGGGCCAACGTCCTGACTTTC; CDR3 protein: CASSVGQGASGANVLTF
V gene: TRBV7-2; D gene: NA; J gene: TRBJ1-3; clone size: NA; CDR3 DNA: TGTGCCAGCAGCTCACAGGACAGCTCTGGAAACACCATATATTTT; CDR3 protein: CASSSQDSSGNTIYF
V gene: TRBV4-1; D gene: NA; J gene: TRBJ1-3; clone size: NA; CDR3 DNA: TGCGCCAGCAGCCAAGTTGGGGTCTCTGGAAACACCATATATTTT; CDR3 protein: CASSQVGVSGNTIYF
V gene: TRBV5-6; D gene: TRBD1; J gene: TRBJ2-7; clone size: NA; CDR3 DNA: TGTGCCAGCAGCCAAATCGGACAGGGCTACGAGCAGTACTTC; CDR3 protein: CASSQIGQGYEQYF
V gene: TRBV2; D gene: NA; J gene: TRBJ2-7; clone size: NA; CDR3 DNA: TGTGCCAGCAGTGGGGTCGGCGAGCAGTACTTC; CDR3 protein: CASSGVGEQYF
V gene: TRBV5-5; D gene: TRBD2; J gene: TRBJ2-7; clone size: NA; CDR3 DNA: TGTGCCAGCAGCTTTGGACTAGGGTTCTACGAGCAGTACTTC; CDR3 protein: CASSFGLGFYEQYF
V gene: TRBV28; D gene: NA; J gene: TRBJ1-5; clone size: NA; CDR3 DNA: TGTGCCAGCAGTTTAGGGGGGAGCAATCAGCCCCAGCATTTT; CDR3 protein: CASSLGGSNQPQHF
V gene: TRBV30; D gene: TRBD1; J gene: TRBJ1-4; clone size: NA; CDR3 DNA: TGTGCCTGGACTTCGGGACAGGGGGCAGGAAAACTGTTTTTT; CDR3 protein: CAWTSGQGAGKLFF
V gene: TRBV28; D gene: NA; J gene: TRBJ1-5; clone size: NA; CDR3 DNA: TGTGCCAGCAGTTGGGGAGAAAATCAGCCCCAGCATTTT; CDR3 protein: CASSWGENQPQHF
V gene: TRBV5-1; D gene: NA; J gene: TRBJ2-2; clone size: NA; CDR3 DNA: TGCGCCAGCAGCTTGGGGATGGCGTCCACCGGGGAGCTGTTTTTT; CDR3 protein: CASSLGMASTGELFF
V gene: TRBV27; D gene: TRBD1; J gene: TRBJ2-7; clone size: NA; CDR3 DNA: TGTGCCAGCAGTTCCCGGACAGGTTTCTACGAGCAGTACTTC; CDR3 protein: CASSSRTGFYEQYF
V gene: TRBV2; D gene: NA; J gene: TRBJ2-1; clone size: once; CDR3 DNA: TGTGCCAGCACTCGGAGTCCCTCCTACAATGAGCAGTTCTTC; CDR3 protein: CASTRSPSYNEQFF
V gene: TRBV4-1; D gene: NA; J gene: TRBJ2-1; clone size: NA; CDR3 DNA: TGCGCCAGCAGCCAAGAATTAAGGGTCCTAGGGAACAATGAGCAGTTCTTC; CDR3 protein: CASSQELRVLGNNEQFF
V gene: TRBV15; D gene: TRBD2; J gene: TRBJ2-5; clone size: NA; CDR3 DNA: TGTGCCACCAGCAGAGTAGCGGGAGGACGTGAGACCCAGTACTTC; CDR3 protein: CATSRVAGGRETQYF
V gene: TRBV28; D gene: NA; J gene: TRBJ1-2; clone size: NA; CDR3 DNA: TGTGCCAGCAGAACCGGGACAATGAACTATGGCTACACCTTC; CDR3 protein: CASRTGTMNYGYTF
V gene: TRBV5-8; D gene: NA; J gene: TRBJ2-6; clone size: NA; CDR3 DNA: TGTGCCAGCAGCTTGGGCCGTACCCCTGGGGCCAACGTCCTGACTTTC; CDR3 protein: CASSLGRTPGANVLTF
V gene: TRBV29-1; D gene: TRBD2; J gene: TRBJ2-1; clone size: NA; CDR3 DNA: TGCAGCGTCGGCCGTCGATTAGCGGGGGACGGGGAGCAGTTCTTC; CDR3 protein: CSVGRRLAGDGEQFF
V gene: TRBV6-6; D gene: NA; J gene: TRBJ2-5; clone size: NA; CDR3 DNA: TGTGCCAGCAGTTACTGGGCGGAAGAGACCCAGTACTTC; CDR3 protein: CASSYWAEETQYF
V gene: TRBV30; D gene: NA; J gene: TRBJ2-6; clone size: NA; CDR3 DNA: TGTGCCTGGAGGCGCACACCAGGGGCCAACGTCCTGACTTTC; CDR3 protein: CAWRRTPGANVLTF
V gene: TRBV7-9; D gene: TRBD1; J gene: TRBJ1-1; clone size: NA; CDR3 DNA: TGTGCCAGCAGCCTAGGGGGGACAGGAATCAATGAAGCTTTCTTT; CDR3 protein: CASSLGGTGINEAFF
V gene: TRBV6-6; D gene: NA; J gene: TRBJ1-2; clone size: NA; CDR3 DNA: TGTGCCAGCAGTGCTAAAGGGGGTGGCTACACCTTC; CDR3 protein: CASSAKGGGYTF
V gene: TRBV18; D gene: NA; J gene: TRBJ1-6; clone size: NA; CDR3 DNA: TGTGCCAGCTCACCGAATGAATCGGGATCACCCCTCCACTTT; CDR3 protein: CASSPNESGSPLHF
V gene: TRBV18; D gene: TRBD1; J gene: TRBJ1-5; clone size: NA; CDR3 DNA: TGTGCCAGCTCCCCTACGACAGGGAAAGGACAGCCCCAGCATTTT; CDR3 protein: CASSPTTGKGQPQHF
V gene: TRBV11-2; D gene: TRBD1; J gene: TRBJ1-4; clone size: NA; CDR3 DNA: TGTGCCAGCAGCCCGCCGGACAGGGCTTATGAAAAACTGTTTTTT; CDR3 protein: CASSPPDRAYEKLFF
V gene: TRBV7-9; D gene: NA; J gene: TRBJ1-1; clone size: NA; CDR3 DNA: TGTGCCAGCAGCATGAGCGGAGCGAACACTGAAGCTTTCTTT; CDR3 protein: CASSMSGANTEAFF
V gene: TRBV7-9; D gene: TRBD1; J gene: TRBJ2-3; clone size: NA; CDR3 DNA: TGTGCCAGCAGGTATGACAGGGGAAGCACAGATACGCAGTATTTT; CDR3 protein: CASRYDRGSTDTQYF
V gene: TRBV9; D gene: TRBD2; J gene: TRBJ2-5; clone size: NA; CDR3 DNA: TGTGCCAGCAGCGTAGGGAGAGGCCTAGCGGGGGCTAGTGCTTCAGAGACCCAGTACTTC; CDR3 protein: CASSVGRGLAGASASETQYF
V gene: TRBV9; D gene: NA; J gene: TRBJ1-5; clone size: NA; CDR3 DNA: TGTGCCAGCAGCCCGAGAGGGGGGCTCAATCAGCCCCAGCATTTT; CDR3 protein: CASSPRGGLNQPQHF
V gene: TRBV9; D gene: NA; J gene: TRBJ1-1; clone size: NA; CDR3 DNA: TGTGCCAGCAGCGTAGTGGCAGGCTTGAACACTGAAGCTTTCTTT; CDR3 protein: CASSVVAGLNTEAFF
V gene: TRBV6-1; D gene: TRBD1; J gene: TRBJ1-5; clone size: NA; CDR3 DNA: TGTGCCAGCAGTGAAGCGGCGGGACAGGGGAATCAGCCCCAGCATTTT; CDR3 protein: CASSEAAGQGNQPQHF
V gene: TRBV6-5; D gene: NA; J gene: TRBJ2-2; clone size: NA; CDR3 DNA: TGTGCCAGCAGTCGGGGCCTCACCGGGGAGCTGTTTTTT; CDR3 protein: CASSRGLTGELFF
V gene: TRBV5-1; D gene: NA; J gene: TRBJ2-1; clone size: NA; CDR3 DNA: TGCGCCAGCAGCGACGAACGGACTACCCGAGCCCCACAGTTCTTC; CDR3 protein: CASSDERTTRAPQFF
V gene: TRBV9; D gene: NA; J gene: TRBJ1-5; clone size: NA; CDR3 DNA: TGTGCCAGCAGCGTAGACGGCGGTTCCTATCAGCCCCAGCATTTT; CDR3 protein: CASSVDGGSYQPQHF
V gene: TRBV28; D gene: TRBD1; J gene: TRBJ1-6; clone size: NA; CDR3 DNA: TGTGCCAGCAGTTTAGCACGGGGACAGGCTAATTCACCCCTCCACTTT; CDR3 protein: CASSLARGQANSPLHF
V gene: TRBV29-1; D gene: NA; J gene: TRBJ1-1; clone size: NA; CDR3 DNA: TGCAGCGTTGAAGGCCCGCGGAACACTGAAGCTTTCTTT; CDR3 protein: CSVEGPRNTEAFF
V gene: TRBV5-1; D gene: TRBD2; J gene: TRBJ2-1; clone size: NA; CDR3 DNA: TGCGCCAGCAGCTTGGGTGCGGGAGGGAACAATGAGCAGTTCTTC; CDR3 protein: CASSLGAGGNNEQFF
V gene: TRBV30; D gene: TRBD2; J gene: TRBJ2-1; clone size: NA; CDR3 DNA: TGTGCCTGGGAACGTTCCAGGACTAGCGGGAGTACGACTGAGCAGTTCTTC; CDR3 protein: CAWERSRTSGSTTEQFF
V gene: TRBV30; D gene: NA; J gene: TRBJ1-5; clone size: NA; CDR3 DNA: TGTGCCTGGAGTGTAGGGGGGGCTAGTCAGCCCCAGCATTTT; CDR3 protein: CAWSVGGASQPQHF
V gene: TRBV2; D gene: TRBD1; J gene: TRBJ1-2; clone size: NA; CDR3 DNA: TGTGCCAGCAGCGCCGGGACAGGGTATTCCTCTAACTATGGCTACACCTTC; CDR3 protein: CASSAGTGYSSNYGYTF
V gene: TRBV6-6; D gene: NA; J gene: TRBJ2-3; clone size: NA; CDR3 DNA: TGTGCCAGCAGCCTTCTCAGTCCCCCCACAGATACGCAGTATTTT; CDR3 protein: CASSLLSPPTDTQYF
V gene: TRBV14; D gene: NA; J gene: TRBJ1-5; clone size: NA; CDR3 DNA: TGTGCCAGCAGCCAAGTCCCGGGACACGGGCGGAGCAATCAGCCCCAGCATTTT; CDR3 protein: CASSQVPGHGRSNQPQHF
V gene: TRBV5-1; D gene: NA; J gene: TRBJ2-5; clone size: NA; CDR3 DNA: TGCGCCAGCAGCTTCGATTGGTTAGGCGAGACCCAGTACTTC; CDR3 protein: CASSFDWLGETQYF
V gene: TRBV28; D gene: TRBD1; J gene: TRBJ1-6; clone size: NA; CDR3 DNA: TGTGCCAGCAGTTTAGGGGGGGGACAGGGCAGGTATAATTCACCCCTCCACTTT; CDR3 protein: CASSLGGGQGRYNSPLHF
V gene: TRBV28; D gene: NA; J gene: TRBJ1-5; clone size: NA; CDR3 DNA: TGTGCCAGCCGTGTCGCCGGGGCAGGCAATCAGCCCCAGCATTTT; CDR3 protein: CASRVAGAGNQPQHF
V gene: TRBV11-3; D gene: NA; J gene: TRBJ2-7; clone size: NA; CDR3 DNA: TGTGCCAGCAGCTTGGATACAGGCCGTTATGGCGAGCAGTACTTC; CDR3 protein: CASSLDTGRYGEQYF